By sample fraction, the clone carrying this T cell receptor (beta chain) is medium-sized. The data derive from a study of spatial heterogeneity in lung cancer. With 5 bases clipped from V and 7 bases from J, the junction kept 9 bases outside the gene matches. This CDR3 spans 14 amino acids. CDR1 is MDHEN and CDR2 is SYDVKM in the germline V gene. Specified time point: sample taken at primary tumor resection. Samples were obtained from some 70 donors, all untreated early-stage non-small cell lung cancer patients. TCRdb used MiXCR to reprocess the 5' RACE reads, holding one entry per CDR3 protein. The sample holds approximately 9,000 distinct CDR3 sequences; about 5% are singletons and the top ten take approximately 30%.

The specimen comprised PBMCs, sampled at surgery. The receptor's source is a male donor with early-stage non-small cell lung cancer. The gene calls are TRBV28 and TRBJ1-2, with 8 bases identical to TRBD1. The CDR3 DNA is TGTGCCAGCAGTGCAGGACAGGGTAATTCTGGCTACACCTTC. This translates into CASSAGQGNSGYTF.